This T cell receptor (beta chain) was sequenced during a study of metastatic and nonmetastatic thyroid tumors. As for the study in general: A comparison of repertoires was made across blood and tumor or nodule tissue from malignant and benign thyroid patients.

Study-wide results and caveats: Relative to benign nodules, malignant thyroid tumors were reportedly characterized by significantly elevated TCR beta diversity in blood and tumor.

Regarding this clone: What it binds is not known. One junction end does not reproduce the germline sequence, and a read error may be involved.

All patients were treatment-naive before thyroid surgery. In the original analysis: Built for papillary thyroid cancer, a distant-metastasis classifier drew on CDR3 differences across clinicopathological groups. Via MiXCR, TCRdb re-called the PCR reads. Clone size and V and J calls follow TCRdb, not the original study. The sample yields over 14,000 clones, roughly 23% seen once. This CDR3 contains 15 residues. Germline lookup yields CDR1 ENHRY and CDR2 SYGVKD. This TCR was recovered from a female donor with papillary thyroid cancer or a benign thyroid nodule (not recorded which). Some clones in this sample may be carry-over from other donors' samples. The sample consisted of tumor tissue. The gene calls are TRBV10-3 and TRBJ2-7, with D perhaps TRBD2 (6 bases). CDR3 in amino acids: CVISENPGACYEQYF. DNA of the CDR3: TGTGTCATCAGTGAGAACCCGGGAGCCTGCTACGAGCAGTACTTC.